One and the same sample provided the 8 T cell receptor beta chains below, sequenced in a study of cytomegalovirus exposure and HLA in healthy donors (dated by TCRdb to between 2016 and 2019). The protocol used for the library was the immunoSEQ multiplex PCR assay. Drawn from immuneACCESS, this table holds only the in-frame rearrangements with V and J called that TCRdb kept. Clones are partly lost; checked studies trace under half to an unresolved V gene and leave the rest unexplained. The sample records some 140,000 clones, about 88% of which are singletons. The top ten clones comprise approximately 20% of the sample. What was sequenced was PBMCs. The receptors here all came from a man aged 18-30 years in good health and CMV-seropositive.

The chain is built from TRBV6-5 and TRBJ1-6, with D perhaps TRBD1 (5 bases). Trimming cost V 0 bases and J 4 bases, with 10 bases left between them. The V gene's germline CDR1 is MNHEY and CDR2 SVGAGI. The CDR3 length is 16 residues. This CDR3 is CASSYSDSPYNSPLHF. The CDR3 nucleotides read TGTGCCAGCAGTTACTCTGACAGCCCGTATAATTCACCCCTCCACTTT.

The chain links TRBV13 to TRBJ1-5; D is unclear. The V end lost 1 base, the J end lost 11 bases, and 9 bases lay between the germline ends. Germline V gene data show CDR1 as PRHDT and CDR2 as FYEKMQ (reference sequence). The CDR3 is 12 amino acids. The CDR3 is CASSLERSAQHF. CDR3 DNA: TGTGCCAGCAGCTTAGAGCGGTCAGCCCAGCATTTT.

This clone appeared once. This chain's CDR3 is CASSAQGPHPDTQYF. In DNA, the CDR3 is TGTGCCAGCAGTGCACAGGGGCCCCACCCAGATACGCAGTATTTT. The chain links TRBV25-1 to TRBJ2-3, with 7 nucleotides matching TRBD1. This CDR3 has 15 amino acids. Trimming removed 4 bases from V and 4 bases from J; junction bases left unmatched: 8. Germline V CDR1 and CDR2: MGHDK, SYGVNS.

The gene calls are TRBV6-5 and TRBJ2-5, with 7 bases identical to TRBD2. Trimming at V came to 8 bases and at J to 3 bases, leaving 0 bases not matched to a gene. This CDR3 spans 11 amino acids. Germline V gene sequence: CDR1 MNHEY, CDR2 SVGAGI. In DNA form, the CDR3 reads TGTGCCAGCGGGGGGGAAGAGACCCAGTACTTC. As protein: CASGGEETQYF.

The chain couples TRBV18 to TRBJ1-4; D remains unclear. Germline values: CDR1 KGHSH, CDR2 LQKENI. Trimming took off 3 bases at V and 8 bases at J, with 22 bases between the two ends. CDR3 length: 17 amino acids. The CDR3 nucleotides are TGTGCCAGCTCACCCCAGTACCTCGGCACTTCGGGGGAAAAACTGTTTTTT. Protein: CASSPQYLGTSGEKLFF.

This clone came up once. The rearrangement uses TRBV4-3 and TRBJ2-7; 9 bases are a match to TRBD1. The CDR3 is 16 amino acids. The V and J ends lost 3 bases and 0 bases, in that order; junction bases with no gene match: 6. The germline gives CDR1 LGHNA, CDR2 YSLEER. As DNA, the CDR3 is TGCGCCAGCAGCCAGGGGGACAGGGCTAGCTCCTACGAGCAGTACTTC. The encoded protein is CASSQGDRASSYEQYF.

This chain links TRBV28 with TRBJ1-2; the match to TRBD1 covers 10 bases. Trimming removed 7 bases from V and 7 bases from J; junction bases left unmatched: 12. The CDR3 totals 15 residues. Germline loops: CDR1 MDHEN, CDR2 SYDVKM. The CDR3 nucleotides are TGTGCCAGCACCACCGGACCGGGACAGGGGTCTGGCTACACCTTC. The encoded protein is CASTTGPGQGSGYTF.

V is TRBV30 and J is TRBJ2-7, with D perhaps TRBD2 (6 bases). The V end lost 2 bases, the J end lost 2 bases, and 19 bases lay between the germline ends. Looked up from germline, CDR1 is GTSNPN and CDR2 is SVGIG (reference sequence). This CDR3 has 16 amino acids. CDR3 sequence: CAWSPRTAGHTYEQYF. In DNA form, the CDR3 reads TGTGCCTGGAGTCCACGTACGGCGGGGCATACCTACGAGCAGTACTTC.